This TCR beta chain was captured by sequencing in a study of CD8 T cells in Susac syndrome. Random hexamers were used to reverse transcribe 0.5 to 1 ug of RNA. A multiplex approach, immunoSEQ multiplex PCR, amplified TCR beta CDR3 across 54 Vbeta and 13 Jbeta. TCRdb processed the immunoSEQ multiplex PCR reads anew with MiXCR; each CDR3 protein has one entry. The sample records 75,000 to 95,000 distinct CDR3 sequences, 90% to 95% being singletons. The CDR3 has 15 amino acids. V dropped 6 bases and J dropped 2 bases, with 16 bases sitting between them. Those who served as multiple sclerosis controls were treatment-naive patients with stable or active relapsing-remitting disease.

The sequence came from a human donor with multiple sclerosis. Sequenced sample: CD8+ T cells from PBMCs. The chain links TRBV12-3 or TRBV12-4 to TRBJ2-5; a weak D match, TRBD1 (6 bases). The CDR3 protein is CASRPPTGQQETQYF. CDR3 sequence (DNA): TGTGCCAGCAGGCCTCCCACAGGACAGCAAGAGACCCAGTACTTC.